The 23 T cell receptor beta chains below come from one sample, sequenced in a study of PD-1 blockade in mismatch repair-deficient tumors. Sequencing used immunoSEQ multiplex PCR; TCRdb keeps in-frame clones, though not all of them. The table lists some 120,000 clones, about 88% of them singletons. This material consisted of peripheral blood, taken roughly 67 weeks after starting pembrolizumab. Receptors originate from an adult with mismatch repair-deficient cancer.

CDR3 bases: TGTGCCAGCAGCTTGGCTGCAGTCTCCTACGAGCAGTACTTC. The encoded protein is CASSLAAVSYEQYF. The gene calls are TRBV5-6 and TRBJ2-7; D not certain. V was clipped by 0 bases and J by 0 bases, with 7 bases between them. This CDR3 comprises 14 residues. The germline gives CDR1 SGHDT, CDR2 YYEEEE.

As DNA, the CDR3 is TGTGCCAGCAGCTTAGCAGGCCGCTCCTACGAGCAGTACTTC. Translated, it gives CASSLAGRSYEQYF. The chain couples TRBV11-2 to TRBJ2-7; D not resolved. Trimming shortened V by 1 base and J by 0 bases, and 7 bases separated the two germline ends. This CDR3 is 14 amino acids long. Germline V gene sequence: CDR1 SGHAT, CDR2 FQNNGV.

The genes are TRBV29-1 and TRBJ2-1; no definite D call. Germline lookup yields CDR1 SQVTM and CDR2 ANQGSEA. This CDR3 comprises 13 residues. Between the trimmed V and J ends, which lost 3 bases and 7 bases, there was a span of 13 bases. CDR3 coding DNA: TGCAGCGTTGAGGGGTTACGACATAATGAGCAGTTCTTC. As protein: CSVEGLRHNEQFF.

The chain has TRBV6-1 and TRBJ2-7; D is ambiguous. The V and J ends lost 1 base and 0 bases respectively, with 4 bases between them. CDR1 MNHNS and CDR2 SASEGT come from the germline V gene. The CDR3 is 13 residues long. CDR3 DNA sequence: TGTGCCAGCAGTGAAGGGTCCTCCTACGAGCAGTACTTC. Translating gives CASSEGSSYEQYF.

The CDR3 reads CASSRFSGYGNEQFF. The CDR3 DNA follows: TGTGCCAGCAGCCGCTTCTCGGGATATGGGAATGAGCAGTTCTTC. The V gene is TRBV14, the J gene TRBJ2-1, with TRBD2 as a possible D gene (5 bases). V lost 4 bases and J lost 7, with 17 bases in between. Germline assignment: CDR1 SGHDN and CDR2 FVKESK. The CDR3 is made up of 15 amino acids.

The chain links TRBV28 to TRBJ1-2; a possible D gene is TRBD1 (5 bases). This CDR3 comprises 14 residues. V was shortened by 0 bases and J by 4 bases, with 9 bases between the two germline ends. Germline lookup yields CDR1 MDHEN and CDR2 SYDVKM. CDR3 sequence (DNA): TGTGCCAGCAGTTTATGGGCAGGGCGCTATGGCTACACCTTC. Its protein is CASSLWAGRYGYTF.

This chain links TRBV11-2 with TRBJ1-5, with D unresolved. CDR3 length: 15 amino acids. Looked up from germline, CDR1 is SGHAT and CDR2 is FQNNGV. The V gene lost 5 bases and the J gene lost 7 bases, with 18 bases spanning the gap. The CDR3 loop is CASSHDRGVGQPQHF. The CDR3 coding sequence is TGTGCCAGCAGCCATGACCGTGGGGTAGGGCAGCCCCAGCATTTT.

Only a few counts were recorded for this clone. The chain links TRBV27 to TRBJ1-5, with a tentative D call TRBD1 (6 bases). V was shortened by 8 bases and J by 5 bases, with 19 bases between the two germline ends. Germline CDR1 is MNHEY and CDR2 is SMNVEV (reference sequence). The CDR3 consists of 15 residues. CDR3 residues: CASRQAWQGHQPQHF. The CDR3 DNA reads TGTGCCAGCCGGCAGGCGTGGCAGGGGCATCAGCCCCAGCATTTT.

The CDR3 bases are TGTGCCAGCAGTCGGGACCGCATGGTAGTGGAAGCTTTCTTT. This encodes CASSRDRMVVEAFF. This chain connects TRBV27 to TRBJ1-1; D is possibly TRBD1 (5 bases). The CDR3 has 14 residues. Germline loops: CDR1 MNHEY, CDR2 SMNVEV (reference sequence). Trimming took off 5 bases at V and 8 bases at J, with 18 bases between the two ends.

This chain uses TRBV5-6 with TRBJ2-7; 11 bases are a match to TRBD2. Germline values: CDR1 SGHDT, CDR2 YYEEEE. The V gene end was trimmed by 0 bases and the J gene end by 0 bases; junction bases not matched to a gene: 8. This CDR3 is 18 amino acids long. The CDR3 spells CASSLASGRRRSSYEQYF. In DNA form, the CDR3 reads TGTGCCAGCAGCTTGGCTAGCGGGAGGCGGCGAAGCTCCTACGAGCAGTACTTC.

The chain is built from TRBV7-6 and TRBJ2-3, with a possible D match to TRBD1 (6 bases). Deletions cut 1 base from V and 1 base from J, with 12 bases between. Germline-derived CDR1 and CDR2 are SGHVS and FNYEAQ. This CDR3 has 16 residues. The CDR3 DNA reads as TGTGCCAGCAGCTTAGGCATAGGACAGCGCACAGATACGCAGTATTTT. Protein product: CASSLGIGQRTDTQYF.

V and J are TRBV6-5 and TRBJ1-2; no clear D gene. There are 12 residues in the CDR3. CDR1 is MNHEY, CDR2 SVGAGI, per germline. V was pared by 5 bases and J by 3 bases, with 7 bases between. CDR3 sequence: CASSPLDYGYTF. DNA for the CDR3: TGTGCCAGCAGTCCCCTGGACTATGGCTACACCTTC.

The chain has TRBV27 and TRBJ2-3; 8 bases agree with TRBD2. The germline gives CDR1 MNHEY, CDR2 SMNVEV (reference sequence). This CDR3 contains 15 residues. V dropped 3 bases and J dropped 4; count of bases not matched to a gene: 6. The chain's CDR3 is CASSLLGLAADTQYF. The CDR3 DNA reads TGTGCCAGCAGTTTGCTTGGACTAGCTGCAGATACGCAGTATTTT.

The chain couples TRBV28 to TRBJ2-1; weak D call: TRBD1 (6 bases). The germline V and J ends were trimmed by 4 bases and 1 base, with 11 bases remaining between them. Germline CDR1 reads MDHEN; CDR2 reads SYDVKM. This CDR3 region has 15 residues. CDR3 nucleotide sequence: TGTGCCAGCAGTTGGGGGACACCTTCCTACAATGAGCAGTTCTTC. Protein: CASSWGTPSYNEQFF.

This rearrangement joins TRBV9 to TRBJ2-7; TRBD2 matches 12 bases. This CDR3 region has 14 residues. The V gene's germline CDR1 is SGDLS and CDR2 YYNGEE. The J segment lost 6 bases and the V segment lost 5 bases, leaving 6 bases of the junction unmatched. The CDR3 nucleotides are TGTGCCAGCAGTAAAACGGGACTAGCGGGCGAGCAGTACTTC. Translating gives CASSKTGLAGEQYF.

V and J are TRBV7-9 and TRBJ2-1; D possibly corresponds to TRBD1 (6 bases). V lost 5 bases and J 0 bases, leaving 14 bases between the germline ends. Germline assignment: CDR1 SEHNR and CDR2 FQNEAQ (reference sequence). The CDR3 totals 16 residues. Here the CDR3 DNA reads TGTGCCAGCAGCGAACAGGGTGGTGGCTCCTACAATGAGCAGTTCTTC. Protein sequence: CASSEQGGGSYNEQFF. The entire variable domain, with the rest obtained from reference TRBV7-9 and TRBJ2-1, is as follows: DTGVSQNPRHKITKRGQNVTFRCDPISEHNRLYWYRQTLGQGPEFLTYFQNEAQLEKSRLLSDRFSAERPKGSFSTLEIQRTEQGDSAMYLCASSEQGGGSYNEQFFGPGTRLTVL.

The chain has TRBV27 and TRBJ2-5; 9 bases match TRBD1. V was pared by 5 bases and J by 5 bases, with 3 bases of the junction left unmatched. The V gene's germline CDR1 is MNHEY and CDR2 SMNVEV (reference sequence). The CDR3 is 13 residues long. The CDR3, as DNA: TGTGCCAGCAGTATCGACAGGGGGGAGACCCAGTACTTC. Its protein is CASSIDRGETQYF.

The CDR3 sequence is CASSSPPGRTYNEQFF. DNA of the CDR3: TGTGCCAGCAGCTCCCCCCCGGGACGGACCTACAATGAGCAGTTCTTC. The chain recombines TRBV7-9 with TRBJ2-1; either TRBD1 or TRBD2 may supply D (5 bases each). From germline, CDR1 is SEHNR and CDR2 FQNEAQ (reference sequence). The CDR3 runs to 16 residues. V gave up 4 bases and J gave up 2 bases, with 15 bases separating them.

The V gene is TRBV7-3, the J gene TRBJ2-7; 8 bases map to TRBD2. With V trimmed by 5 bases and J by 1 base, 7 bases remained unmatched. CDR1 is SGHTA and CDR2 is FQGTGA in the germline V gene. The CDR3 sequence is 15 residues long. CDR3 nucleotide sequence: TGTGCCAGCAGCCCACTAGCGGCACCTTCCTACGAGCAGTACTTC. Its translation is CASSPLAAPSYEQYF. Full variable domain (remainder filled in from reference TRBV7-3 and TRBJ2-7): GAGVSQTPSNKVTEKGKYVELRCDPISGHTALYWYRQSLGQGPEFLIYFQGTGAADDSGLPNDRFFAVRPEGSVSTLKIQRTERGDSAVYLCASSPLAAPSYEQYFGPGTRLTVT.

This clone was observed a single time. V is TRBV9 and J is TRBJ2-5; 7 bases map to TRBD2. CDR3 length: 14 residues. Germline CDR1 SGDLS, CDR2 YYNGEE. Trimming took 3 bases from V and 5 from J; bases not matched to a gene: 7. The CDR3 loop reads CASSAETSIETQYF. CDR3 nucleotides: TGTGCCAGCAGCGCCGAGACTAGCATCGAGACCCAGTACTTC.

This rearrangement joins TRBV5-6 to TRBJ2-1; D gene uncertain. This CDR3 contains 15 residues. V lost 0 bases and J lost 0, with 7 bases in between. CDR1 and CDR2 (germline): SGHDT, YYEEEE. DNA of the CDR3: TGTGCCAGCAGCTTGGGGCAGCTCTCCTACAATGAGCAGTTCTTC. Amino acids: CASSLGQLSYNEQFF.

The rearrangement links TRBV23-1 to TRBJ2-3, with no clear D. TRBV23-1 is flagged as an ORF with uncertain function. CDR3 length: 9 residues. Trimming left V 11 bases short and J 3 bases short, with 3 bases between. CDR3 residues: CAFTDTQYF. DNA for the CDR3: TGCGCCTTTACAGATACGCAGTATTTT.

The chain joins TRBV28 to TRBJ2-3; D gene uncertain. This CDR3 is built from 14 residues. The ends were cut back, 5 bases at V and 0 bases at J, with 9 bases in the middle. The germline V gene encodes CDR1 MDHEN and CDR2 SYDVKM. Here the CDR3 reads CASSRESSTDTQYF. The CDR3 bases are TGTGCCAGCAGTCGAGAGAGTAGCACAGATACGCAGTATTTT.